This T cell receptor beta chain appears in the sequencing data of a study of blood T cell repertoires in COVID-19. This CDR3 is 16 amino acids long. Trimming took 0 bases from V and 3 from J, leaving 12 bases between them. Germline V gives CDR1 SGHRS, CDR2 YFSETQ. Authors' data handling: Estimates of nucleated cell counts were drawn from the amplification of reference gene primers. Produced via immunoSEQ multiplex PCR; TCRdb's table is partial and in-frame only. That table furnishes V, J and clone size, whereas the DNA furnished D and trimming. The table has about 70,000 clones, 60% to 80% seen once. Sample: peripheral blood. This chain links TRBV5-1 with TRBJ2-2; D unclear. The origin of this receptor is a human donor in a cohort sampled during active COVID-19. The CDR3 region has the DNA TGCGCCAGCAGCTTGGGGAACCCGAGGTACACCGGGGAGCTGTTTTTT. Its protein is CASSLGNPRYTGELFF.